This T cell receptor beta chain appears in the sequencing data of a study of cytomegalovirus exposure and HLA in healthy donors. Study-level findings and limits: According to a later analysis, TCR clusters from the first cohort tended to co-occur in the 100 to 150 validation repertoires. Listed as cytomegalovirus-associated were 150 to 200 TCR beta chains.

Sequencing used immunoSEQ multiplex PCR; TCRdb keeps in-frame clones, though not all of them. The sample lists 150,000 to 200,000 clones, around 84% occurring once. The donors were in the roughly 120-subject validation cohort; that cohort was separate from the roughly 700-subject first cohort. The CDR3 length is 14 residues. The V gene's germline CDR1 is MNHEY and CDR2 SVGAGI. The V gene lost 7 bases and the J gene lost 2 bases, with 15 bases spanning the gap. Note on this clone: Its cognate antigen is unknown.

This clonotype was sampled from a woman under 40 in good health and CMV-seropositive. This chain connects TRBV6-5 to TRBJ2-7; tentatively, D is TRBD1 (6 bases). The specimen was PBMCs. The CDR3 nucleotides are TGTGCCAGCACTGGACAGACCGTCCCCTACGAGCAGTACTTC. Protein sequence: CASTGQTVPYEQYF.